These 19 T cell receptor beta chains share one sample of origin, sequenced in a study of blood T cell repertoires in COVID-19. Libraries were prepared by immunoSEQ multiplex PCR; TCRdb keeps only in-frame clonotypes and omits some of them. The repertoire consists of more than 200,000 clones, with 83% occurring once and the leading ten covering around 2.6%. Sequencing used peripheral blood. Receptor source: a woman aged 70 to 79 with active or convalescent COVID-19.

This clone has at least ten counts. This chain's CDR3 is CASSFWGPEGAFF. DNA for the CDR3: TGCGCCAGCAGCTTTTGGGGGCCTGAGGGTGCTTTCTTT. The J gene is TRBJ1-1, the V gene TRBV5-1; a possible D gene is TRBD1 (6 bases). Per the germline V gene, CDR1 is SGHRS and CDR2 is YFSETQ. CDR3 length: 13 residues. Between the trimmed V and J ends, which lost 2 bases and 11 bases, there was a span of 16 bases.

This rearrangement joins TRBV11-2 to TRBJ1-2; D is unclear. Trimming left V 6 bases short and J 1 base short, with 9 bases between. The CDR3 runs to 13 residues. CDR1 is SGHAT and CDR2 is FQNNGV in the germline V gene. The CDR3 DNA reads as TGTGCCAGCAGTCCCGACAATAACTATGGCTACACCTTC. Translating gives CASSPDNNYGYTF.

V and J are TRBV3-1 (or the pseudogene TRBV3-2) and TRBJ1-5, with D hard to call. The V gene lost 0 bases and the J gene lost 1 base, with 10 bases spanning the gap. Germline lookup yields CDR1 LGHDT and CDR2 YNNKEL (reference sequence). The CDR3 is 16 amino acids. The CDR3 region is CASSQDPYNSNQPQHF. DNA of the CDR3: TGTGCCAGCAGCCAAGATCCCTATAACAGCAATCAGCCCCAGCATTTT.

The rearrangement joins TRBV28 to TRBJ1-5; TRBD1 agrees at 10 bases. This CDR3 is 16 amino acids long. Germline loops: CDR1 MDHEN, CDR2 SYDVKM. J was trimmed by 6 bases and V by 3 bases; bases with no gene match: 8. CDR3 bases: TGTGCCAGCAGTTTGCCCGGGACAGGGGTAGGTCAGCCCCAGCATTTT. Protein: CASSLPGTGVGQPQHF.

CDR3 residues: CASSVALAGEYTLSTDTQYF. CDR3 sequence (DNA): TGTGCCAGCAGCGTAGCCCTAGCGGGGGAATATACTCTAAGCACAGATACGCAGTATTTT. The chain uses TRBV9 and TRBJ2-3; 10 bases fit TRBD2. In germline, CDR1 is SGDLS, CDR2 YYNGEE. V trimming: 0 bases; J trimming: 0 bases; junction bases outside the gene matches: 13. The CDR3 is made up of 20 amino acids. Full variable domain (outside the CDR3, taken from reference TRBV9 and TRBJ2-3): DSGVTQTPKHLITATGQRVTLRCSPRSGDLSVYWYQQSLDQGLQFLIQYYNGEERAKGNILERFSAQQFPDLHSELNLSSLELGDSALYFCASSVALAGEYTLSTDTQYFGPGTRLTVL.

J is TRBJ1-1 and V is TRBV29-1, with D tentatively TRBD1 (6 bases). Germline V gene lookup returns CDR1 SQVTM and CDR2 ANQGSEA. Trimming cost V 7 bases and J 7 bases, with 19 bases left between them. The CDR3 is made up of 13 amino acids. Here the CDR3 DNA reads TGCAGCGCTGTCCTTCAGGGGTGGGGTGAAGCTTTCTTT. Its protein is CSAVLQGWGEAFF.

The chain is built from TRBV6-5 and TRBJ2-5, with TRBD2 identical over 7 bases. The CDR3 consists of 13 residues. The germline gives CDR1 MNHEY, CDR2 SVGAGI. With 4 bases clipped from V and 5 bases from J, the junction kept 4 bases outside the gene matches. The chain's CDR3 is CASSFAGEETQYF. DNA of the CDR3: TGTGCCAGCAGTTTCGCGGGGGAGGAGACCCAGTACTTC.

This clone has only one observation. The chain carries TRBV6-6 and TRBJ1-1; 12 bases are a match to TRBD1. The germline V gene encodes CDR1 MNHNY and CDR2 SVGAGI (reference sequence). J lost 7 bases, V lost 3 bases, and 9 bases had no gene match. The CDR3 totals 16 residues. This chain's CDR3 is CASSYLGQGAVGEAFF. Here the CDR3 DNA reads TGTGCCAGCAGTTATTTGGGACAGGGGGCTGTTGGTGAAGCTTTCTTT.

A single count supports this clone. The J gene is TRBJ1-1, the V gene TRBV19, with TRBD1 as a possible D gene (6 bases). Trimming left V 3 bases short and J 7 bases short, with 9 bases between. Germline CDR1 LNHDA, CDR2 SQIVND (reference sequence). This CDR3 is built from 12 residues. The CDR3 DNA reads TGTGCCAGTAGTATCCGACAGGATGAAGCTTTCTTT. Protein sequence: CASSIRQDEAFF.

The chain is built from TRBV28 and TRBJ2-7, with D perhaps matching TRBD1 (7 bases). V lost 5 bases and J lost 6, with 23 bases in between. The CDR3 sequence is 16 residues long. The germline V gene encodes CDR1 MDHEN and CDR2 SYDVKM. The CDR3 nucleotides are TGTGCCAGCAGTGAGGCTGGGCAGGGGGGACGCGTCGAGCAGTACTTC. Residues: CASSEAGQGGRVEQYF.

At least ten counts were recorded for this clone. The chain uses TRBV29-1 and TRBJ2-7; 7 nucleotides align to TRBD1. Germline CDR1 reads SQVTM; CDR2 reads ANQGSEA. This CDR3 region has 14 residues. V lost 6 bases, J lost 5 bases, and 13 bases stayed unmatched. The CDR3 sequence: CSVTARDSPHEQYF. The DNA for the CDR3 is TGCAGCGTGACCGCCCGGGACAGCCCCCACGAGCAGTACTTC.

CDR3 loop: CASSIGRVAGGYEQYF. The CDR3, as DNA: TGTGCCAGTAGTATAGGTCGGGTAGCGGGAGGCTACGAGCAGTACTTC. This chain links TRBV19 with TRBJ2-7; the match to TRBD2 covers 10 bases. The CDR3 has 16 amino acids. V was clipped by 1 base and J by 3 bases; unmatched bases: 6. Per germline, CDR1 LNHDA and CDR2 SQIVND (reference sequence).

The rearrangement links TRBV5-1 to TRBJ1-1; 7 bases agree with TRBD1. Trimming at V came to 5 bases and at J to 7 bases, leaving 11 bases not matched to a gene. Germline CDR1 SGHRS, CDR2 YFSETQ. The CDR3 is made up of 14 amino acids. CDR3 loop: CASSAGTESYEAFF. The CDR3 DNA is TGCGCCAGCAGTGCCGGGACAGAAAGTTATGAAGCTTTCTTT.

The CDR3 sequence is CAWSADRGPYNSPLHF. The CDR3 coding sequence is TGTGCCTGGAGTGCCGACAGGGGCCCCTATAATTCACCCCTCCACTTT. The chain links TRBV30 to TRBJ1-6; 8 bases are shared with TRBD1. Germline CDR1 reads GTSNPN; CDR2 reads SVGIG (reference sequence). Losses at the gene ends were 1 base for V and 2 bases for J; bases not matched to a gene: 4. This CDR3 has 16 residues.

The rearrangement joins TRBV6-5 to TRBJ1-1; the D is unclear. The germline V and J ends were trimmed by 7 bases and 1 base, with 10 bases remaining between them. Germline CDR1 and CDR2: MNHEY and SVGAGI. The CDR3 is 13 residues long. CDR3 residues: CASTSGRNTEAFF. The DNA of the CDR3 is TGTGCCAGCACCTCGGGTCGGAACACTGAAGCTTTCTTT.

The V gene is TRBV5-6, the J gene TRBJ1-5; D gene uncertain. CDR1 and CDR2 from the germline V gene are SGHDT and YYEEEE. The CDR3 consists of 14 residues. Between the trimmed V and J ends, which lost 1 base and 3 bases, there was a span of 8 bases. The CDR3 here is CASSLSGTNQPQHF. DNA of the CDR3: TGTGCCAGCAGCTTGTCAGGAACCAATCAGCCCCAGCATTTT.

The chain recombines TRBV6-1 with TRBJ1-1; 7 positions agree with TRBD1. The trim removed 6 bases at V and 4 bases at J, leaving 8 bases unmatched. CDR1 and CDR2 (germline): MNHNS, SASEGT. The CDR3 contains 14 residues. The CDR3 DNA reads as TGTGCCAGCAGCCTAACGGGACAGAGCACTGAAGCTTTCTTT. The encoded protein is CASSLTGQSTEAFF.

The chain combines TRBV18 with TRBJ1-2, with 10 positions matching TRBD1. V lost 3 bases to trimming and J lost 6 bases; unmatched junction nucleotides: 4. Germline CDR1 is KGHSH and CDR2 is LQKENI. The CDR3 loop spans 14 amino acids. CDR3 sequence (DNA): TGTGCCAGCTCACCCTGGACAGGGGGGGATGGCTACACCTTC. Amino acids: CASSPWTGGDGYTF.

J is TRBJ1-1 and V is TRBV6-5; no clear D gene. The germline V gene encodes CDR1 MNHEY and CDR2 SVGAGI. CDR3 length: 13 residues. Trimming shortened V by 2 bases and J by 4 bases, and 8 bases separated the two germline ends. The CDR3 DNA sequence: TGTGCCAGCAGTTACATGCGAGGCACTGAAGCTTTCTTT. This translates into CASSYMRGTEAFF.